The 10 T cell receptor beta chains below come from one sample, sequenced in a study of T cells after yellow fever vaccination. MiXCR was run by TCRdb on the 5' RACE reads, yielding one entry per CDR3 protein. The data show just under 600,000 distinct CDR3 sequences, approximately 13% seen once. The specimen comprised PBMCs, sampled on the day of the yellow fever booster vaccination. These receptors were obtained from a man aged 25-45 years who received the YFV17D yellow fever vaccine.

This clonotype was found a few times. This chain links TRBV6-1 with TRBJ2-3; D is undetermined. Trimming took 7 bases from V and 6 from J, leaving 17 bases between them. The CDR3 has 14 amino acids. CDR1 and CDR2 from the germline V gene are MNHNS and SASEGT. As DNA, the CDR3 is TGTGCCAGCACTCCCGCGGCGCGGTCGGATACGCAGTATTTT. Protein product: CASTPAARSDTQYF.

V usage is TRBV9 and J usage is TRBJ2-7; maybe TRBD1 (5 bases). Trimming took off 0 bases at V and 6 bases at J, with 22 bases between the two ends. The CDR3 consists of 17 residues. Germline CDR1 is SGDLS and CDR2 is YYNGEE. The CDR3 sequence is CASSVGGPLGGGAEQYF. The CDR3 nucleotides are TGTGCCAGCAGCGTAGGGGGCCCCCTGGGTGGCGGCGCCGAGCAGTACTTC.

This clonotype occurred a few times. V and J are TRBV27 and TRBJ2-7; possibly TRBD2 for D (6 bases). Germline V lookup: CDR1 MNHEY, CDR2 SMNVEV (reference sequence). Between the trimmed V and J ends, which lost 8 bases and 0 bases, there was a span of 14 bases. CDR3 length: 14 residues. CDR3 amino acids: CASSRRGDSYEQYF. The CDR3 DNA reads TGTGCCAGCTCAAGGAGGGGAGACTCCTACGAGCAGTACTTC.

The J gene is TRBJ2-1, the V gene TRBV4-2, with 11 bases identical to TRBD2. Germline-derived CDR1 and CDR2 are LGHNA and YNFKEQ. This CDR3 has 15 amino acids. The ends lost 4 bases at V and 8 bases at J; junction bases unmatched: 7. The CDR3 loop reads CASSPVAGGGDEQFF. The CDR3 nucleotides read TGTGCCAGCAGCCCGGTAGCGGGAGGGGGTGATGAGCAGTTCTTC.

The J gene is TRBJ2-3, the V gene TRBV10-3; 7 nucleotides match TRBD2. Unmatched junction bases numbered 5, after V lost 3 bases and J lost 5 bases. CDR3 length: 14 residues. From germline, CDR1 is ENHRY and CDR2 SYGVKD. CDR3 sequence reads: CAISDRDYGDTQYF. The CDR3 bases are TGTGCCATCAGTGACCGGGACTACGGAGATACGCAGTATTTT.

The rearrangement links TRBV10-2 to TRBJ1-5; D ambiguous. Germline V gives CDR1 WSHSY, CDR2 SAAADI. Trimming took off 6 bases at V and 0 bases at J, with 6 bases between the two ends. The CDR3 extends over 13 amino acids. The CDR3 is CASRQNSNQPQHF. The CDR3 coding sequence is TGCGCCAGCAGGCAGAATAGCAATCAGCCCCAGCATTTT.

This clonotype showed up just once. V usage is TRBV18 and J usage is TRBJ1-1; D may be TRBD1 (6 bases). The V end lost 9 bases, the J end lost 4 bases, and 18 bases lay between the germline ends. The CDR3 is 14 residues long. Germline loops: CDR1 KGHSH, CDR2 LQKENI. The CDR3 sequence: CASHPPGAITEAFF. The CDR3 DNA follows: TGTGCCAGTCACCCCCCGGGGGCGATCACTGAAGCTTTCTTT. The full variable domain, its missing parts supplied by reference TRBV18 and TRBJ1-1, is NAGVMQNPRHLVRRRGQEARLRCSPMKGHSHVYWYRQLPEEGLKFMVYLQKENIIDESGMPKERFSAEFPKEGPSILRIQQVVRGDSAAYFCASHPPGAITEAFFGQGTRLTVV.

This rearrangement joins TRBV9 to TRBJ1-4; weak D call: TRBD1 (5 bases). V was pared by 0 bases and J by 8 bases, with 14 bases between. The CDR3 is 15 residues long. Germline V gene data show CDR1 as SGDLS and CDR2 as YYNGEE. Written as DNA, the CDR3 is TGTGCCAGCAGCGTAGAAGGTGCATGGGGGGAAAAACTGTTTTTT. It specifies CASSVEGAWGEKLFF.

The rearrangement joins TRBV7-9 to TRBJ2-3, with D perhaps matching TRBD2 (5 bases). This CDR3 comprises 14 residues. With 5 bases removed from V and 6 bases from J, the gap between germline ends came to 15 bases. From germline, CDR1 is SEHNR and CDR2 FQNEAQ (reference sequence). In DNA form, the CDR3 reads TGTGCCAGCAGCGTAGTCGGGGTATTCGATACGCAGTATTTT. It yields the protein CASSVVGVFDTQYF. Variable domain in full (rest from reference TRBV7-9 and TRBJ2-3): DTGVSQNPRHKITKRGQNVTFRCDPISEHNRLYWYRQTLGQGPEFLTYFQNEAQLEKSRLLSDRFSAERPKGSFSTLEIQRTEQGDSAMYLCASSVVGVFDTQYFGPGTRLTVL.

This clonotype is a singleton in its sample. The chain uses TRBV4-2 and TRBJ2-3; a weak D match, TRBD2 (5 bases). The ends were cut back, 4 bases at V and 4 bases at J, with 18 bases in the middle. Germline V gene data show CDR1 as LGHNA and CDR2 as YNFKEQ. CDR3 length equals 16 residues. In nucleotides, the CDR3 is TGTGCCAGCAGCCGAGATTCGGCTAGCAGTGCAGATACGCAGTATTTT. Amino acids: CASSRDSASSADTQYF.